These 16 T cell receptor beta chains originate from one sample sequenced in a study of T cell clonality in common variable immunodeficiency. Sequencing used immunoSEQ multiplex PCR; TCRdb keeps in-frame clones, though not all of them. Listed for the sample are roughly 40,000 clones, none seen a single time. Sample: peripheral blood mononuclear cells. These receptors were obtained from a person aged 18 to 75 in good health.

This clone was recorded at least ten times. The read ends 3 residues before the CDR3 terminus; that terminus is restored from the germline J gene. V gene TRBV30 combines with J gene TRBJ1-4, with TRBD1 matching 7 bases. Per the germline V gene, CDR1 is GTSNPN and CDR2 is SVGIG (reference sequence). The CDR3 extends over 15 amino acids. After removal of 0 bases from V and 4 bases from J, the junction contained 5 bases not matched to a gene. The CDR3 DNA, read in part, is TGTGCCTGGAGTGTAAGGGGGCGGGGTAATGAAAAA. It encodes CAWSVRGRGNEK. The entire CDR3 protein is CAWSVRGRGNEKLFF.

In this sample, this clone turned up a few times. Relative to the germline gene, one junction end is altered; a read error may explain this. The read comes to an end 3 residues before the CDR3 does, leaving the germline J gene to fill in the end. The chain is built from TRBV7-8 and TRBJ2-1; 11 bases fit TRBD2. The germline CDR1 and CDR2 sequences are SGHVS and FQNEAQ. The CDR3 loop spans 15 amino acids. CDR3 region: CARSFSGRAYNEQFF. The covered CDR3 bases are TGTGCCCGCAGCTTTAGCGGGAGGGCCTACAATGAG.

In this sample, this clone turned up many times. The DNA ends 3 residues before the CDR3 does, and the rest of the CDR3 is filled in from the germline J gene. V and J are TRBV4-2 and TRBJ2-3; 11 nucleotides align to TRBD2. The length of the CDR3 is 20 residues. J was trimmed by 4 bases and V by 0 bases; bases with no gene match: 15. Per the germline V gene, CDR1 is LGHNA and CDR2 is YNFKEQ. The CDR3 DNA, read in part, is TGTGCCAGCAGCCAAGATCGAGTAGCCGGTCTAGCGGGAGGAGCAGATACG. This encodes CASSQDRVAGLAGGADT. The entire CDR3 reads CASSQDRVAGLAGGADTQYF.

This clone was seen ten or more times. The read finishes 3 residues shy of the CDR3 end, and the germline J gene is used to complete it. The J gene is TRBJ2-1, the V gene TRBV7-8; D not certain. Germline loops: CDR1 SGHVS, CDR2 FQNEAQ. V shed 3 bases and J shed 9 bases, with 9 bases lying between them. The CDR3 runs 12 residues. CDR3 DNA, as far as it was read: TGTGCCAGCAGCTTCCTTGCACTTGAG. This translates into CASSFLALE. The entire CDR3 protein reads CASSFLALEQFF.

Here the CDR3 reads CASSLVHSGNTIYF. Incomplete CDR3 DNA: TGTGCCAGCAGCTTAGTCCACTCTGGAAACACC. This rearrangement joins TRBV11-2 to TRBJ1-3; D not resolved. The observed sequence ends 3 residues before the CDR3 terminus, with the missing tail filled in from the germline J gene. Per germline, CDR1 SGHAT and CDR2 FQNNGV. CDR3 size: 14 residues. The V gene lost 1 base and the J gene lost 0 bases, with 4 bases spanning the gap.

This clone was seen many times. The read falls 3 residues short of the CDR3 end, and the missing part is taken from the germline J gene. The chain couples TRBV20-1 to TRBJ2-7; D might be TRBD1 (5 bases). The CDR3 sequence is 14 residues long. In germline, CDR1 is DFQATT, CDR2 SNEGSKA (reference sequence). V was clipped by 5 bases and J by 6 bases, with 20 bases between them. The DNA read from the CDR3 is TGCAGTGCTGGGGCGACTGGGAAAACCCTCGAG. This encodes CSAGATGKTLE. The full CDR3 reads CSAGATGKTLEQYF.

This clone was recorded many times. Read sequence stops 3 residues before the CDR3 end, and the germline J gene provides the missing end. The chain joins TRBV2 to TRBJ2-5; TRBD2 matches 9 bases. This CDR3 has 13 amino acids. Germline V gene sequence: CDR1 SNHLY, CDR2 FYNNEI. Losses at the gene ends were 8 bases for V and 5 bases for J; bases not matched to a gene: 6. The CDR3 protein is CASGGGAGETQYF. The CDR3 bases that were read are TGTGCCAGCGGCGGGGGGGCGGGTGAGACC.

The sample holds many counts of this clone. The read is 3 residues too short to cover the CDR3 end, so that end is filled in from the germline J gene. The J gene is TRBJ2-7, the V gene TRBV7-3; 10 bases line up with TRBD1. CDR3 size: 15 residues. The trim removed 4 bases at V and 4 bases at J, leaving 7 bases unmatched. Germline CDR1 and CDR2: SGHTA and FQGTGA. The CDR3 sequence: CASSYTGTGVYEQYF. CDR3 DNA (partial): TGTGCCAGCAGCTACACCGGGACAGGGGTGTACGAG.

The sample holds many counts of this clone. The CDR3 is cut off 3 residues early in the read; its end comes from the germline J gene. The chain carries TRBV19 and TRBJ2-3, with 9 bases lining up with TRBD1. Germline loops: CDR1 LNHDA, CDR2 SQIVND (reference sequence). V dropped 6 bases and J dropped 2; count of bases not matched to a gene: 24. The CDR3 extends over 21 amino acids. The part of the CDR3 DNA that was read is TGTGCCAGTAGCCTCCGGGACAGGGTAGTTTTGGCGGGAGATAACACAGATACG. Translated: CASSLRDRVVLAGDNTDT. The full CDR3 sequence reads CASSLRDRVVLAGDNTDTQYF.

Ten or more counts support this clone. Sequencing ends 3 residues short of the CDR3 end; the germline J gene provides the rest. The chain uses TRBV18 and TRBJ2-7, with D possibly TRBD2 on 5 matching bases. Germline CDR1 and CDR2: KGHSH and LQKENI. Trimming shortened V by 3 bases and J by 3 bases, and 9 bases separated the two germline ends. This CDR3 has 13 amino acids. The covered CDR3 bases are TGTGCCAGCTCACCCAGGAGGATCTACGAG. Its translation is CASSPRRIYE. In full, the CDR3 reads CASSPRRIYEQYF.

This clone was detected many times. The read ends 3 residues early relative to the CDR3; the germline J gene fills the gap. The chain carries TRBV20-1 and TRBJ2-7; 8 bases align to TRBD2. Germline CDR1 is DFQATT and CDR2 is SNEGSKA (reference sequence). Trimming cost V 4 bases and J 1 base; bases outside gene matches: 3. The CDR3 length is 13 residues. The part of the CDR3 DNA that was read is TGCAGTGCTATCCGGGGGGGTTCCTACGAG. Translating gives CSAIRGGSYE. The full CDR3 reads CSAIRGGSYEQYF.

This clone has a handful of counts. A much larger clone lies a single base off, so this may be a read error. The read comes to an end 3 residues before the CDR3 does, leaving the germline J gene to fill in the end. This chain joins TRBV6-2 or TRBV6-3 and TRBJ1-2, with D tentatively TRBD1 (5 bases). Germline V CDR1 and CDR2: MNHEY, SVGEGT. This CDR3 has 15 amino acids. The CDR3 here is CASGYDSPLNYGYTF. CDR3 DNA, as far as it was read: TGTGCCAGCGGTTACGACAGCCCCTTGAACTATGGC.

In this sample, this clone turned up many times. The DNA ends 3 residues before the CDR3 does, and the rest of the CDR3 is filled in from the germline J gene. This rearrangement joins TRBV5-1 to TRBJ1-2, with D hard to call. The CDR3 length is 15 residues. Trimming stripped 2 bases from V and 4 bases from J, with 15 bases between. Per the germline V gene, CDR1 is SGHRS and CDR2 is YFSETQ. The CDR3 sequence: CASSFSQAGGYGYTF. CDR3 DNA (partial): TGCGCCAGCAGCTTCTCCCAGGCGGGTGGCTATGGC.

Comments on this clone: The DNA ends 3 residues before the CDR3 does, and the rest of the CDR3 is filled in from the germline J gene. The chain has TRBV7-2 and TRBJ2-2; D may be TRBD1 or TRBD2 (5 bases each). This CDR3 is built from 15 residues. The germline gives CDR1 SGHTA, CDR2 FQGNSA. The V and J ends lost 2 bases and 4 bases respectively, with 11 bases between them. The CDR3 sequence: CASSLRGVGTGELFF. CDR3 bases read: TGTGCCAGCAGCTTAAGAGGGGTCGGCACCGGGGAG.

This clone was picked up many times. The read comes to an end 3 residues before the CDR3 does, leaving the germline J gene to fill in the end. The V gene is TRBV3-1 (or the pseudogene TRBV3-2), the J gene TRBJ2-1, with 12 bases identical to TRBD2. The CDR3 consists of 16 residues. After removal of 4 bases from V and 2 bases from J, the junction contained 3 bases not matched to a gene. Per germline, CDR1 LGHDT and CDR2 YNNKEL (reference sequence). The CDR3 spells CASSPRTSGTYNEQFF. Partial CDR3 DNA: TGTGCCAGCAGCCCCCGGACTAGCGGGACCTACAATGAG.

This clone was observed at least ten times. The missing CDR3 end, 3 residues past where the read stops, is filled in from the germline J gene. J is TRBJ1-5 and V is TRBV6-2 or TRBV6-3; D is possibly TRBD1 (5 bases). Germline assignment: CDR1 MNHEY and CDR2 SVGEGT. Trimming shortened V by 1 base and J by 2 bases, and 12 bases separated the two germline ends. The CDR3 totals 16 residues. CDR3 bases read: TGTGCCAGCAGTTACTGGAGGGGAATGGGCAATCAGCCC. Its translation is CASSYWRGMGNQP. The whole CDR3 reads CASSYWRGMGNQPQHF.